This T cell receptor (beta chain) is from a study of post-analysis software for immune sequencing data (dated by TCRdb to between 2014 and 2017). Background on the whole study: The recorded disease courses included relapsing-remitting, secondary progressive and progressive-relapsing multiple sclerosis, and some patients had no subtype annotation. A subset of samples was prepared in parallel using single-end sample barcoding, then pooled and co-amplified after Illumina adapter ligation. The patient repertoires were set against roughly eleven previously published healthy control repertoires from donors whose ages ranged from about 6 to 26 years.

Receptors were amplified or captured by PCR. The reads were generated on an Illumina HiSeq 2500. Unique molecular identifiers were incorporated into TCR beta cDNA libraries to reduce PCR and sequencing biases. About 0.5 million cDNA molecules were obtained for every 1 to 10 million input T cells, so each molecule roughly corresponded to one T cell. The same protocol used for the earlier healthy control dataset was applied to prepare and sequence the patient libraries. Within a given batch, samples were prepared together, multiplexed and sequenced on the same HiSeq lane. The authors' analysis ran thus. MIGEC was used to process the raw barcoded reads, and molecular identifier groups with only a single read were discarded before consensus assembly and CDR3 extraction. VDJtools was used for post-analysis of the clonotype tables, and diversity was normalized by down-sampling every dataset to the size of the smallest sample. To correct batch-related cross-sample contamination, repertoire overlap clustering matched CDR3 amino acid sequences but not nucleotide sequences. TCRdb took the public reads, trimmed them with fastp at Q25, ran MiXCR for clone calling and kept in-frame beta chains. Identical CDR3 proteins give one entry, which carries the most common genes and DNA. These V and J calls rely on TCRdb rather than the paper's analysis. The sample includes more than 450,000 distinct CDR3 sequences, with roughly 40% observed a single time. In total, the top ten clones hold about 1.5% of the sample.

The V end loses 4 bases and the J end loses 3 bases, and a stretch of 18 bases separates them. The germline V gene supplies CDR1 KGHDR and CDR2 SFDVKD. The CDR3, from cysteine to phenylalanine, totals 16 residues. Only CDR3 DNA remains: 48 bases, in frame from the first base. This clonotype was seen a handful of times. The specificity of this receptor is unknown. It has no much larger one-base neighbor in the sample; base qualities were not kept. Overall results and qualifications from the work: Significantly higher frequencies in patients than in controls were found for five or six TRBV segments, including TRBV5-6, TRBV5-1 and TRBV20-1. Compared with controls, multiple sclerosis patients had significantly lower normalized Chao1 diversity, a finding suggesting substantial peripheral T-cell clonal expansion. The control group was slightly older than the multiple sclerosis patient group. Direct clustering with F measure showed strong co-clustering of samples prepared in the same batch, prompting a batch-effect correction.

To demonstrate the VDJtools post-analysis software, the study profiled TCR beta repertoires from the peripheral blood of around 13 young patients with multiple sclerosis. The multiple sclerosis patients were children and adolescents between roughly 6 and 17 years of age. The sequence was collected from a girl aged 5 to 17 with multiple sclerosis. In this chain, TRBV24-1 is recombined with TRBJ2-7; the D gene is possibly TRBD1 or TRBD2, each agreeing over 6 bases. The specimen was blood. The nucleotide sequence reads TGTGCCACCAGTGAGCCCGGGGGCAGGGAGGACTACGAGCAGTACTTC. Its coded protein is CATSEPGGREDYEQYF.